This T cell receptor beta chain was observed in a study of blood T cell repertoires in COVID-19. Repertoires were generated with immunoSEQ multiplex PCR, while TCRdb's copy carries only in-frame clones and drops some. The profile shows approximately 300,000 clones, more than 75% of them singletons. This CDR3 comprises 16 residues. Trimming took 3 bases from V and 1 from J, leaving 16 bases between them. CDR1 and CDR2 (germline): MNHEY, SMNVEV (reference sequence). The V call is TRBV27, the J call TRBJ2-7; perhaps TRBD2 as D (7 bases). The sequence was obtained from a young woman who had recovered from COVID-19. The sample taken for sequencing was PBMCs or T cells enriched from blood (not recorded which). Here the CDR3 reads CASSLAAGEGSYEQYF. CDR3 DNA sequence: TGTGCCAGCAGTTTGGCGGCAGGGGAGGGGTCCTACGAGCAGTACTTC.